This T cell receptor (beta chain) was found in a study of chemoradiotherapy in HPV16-positive cancers. Study-level information: A couple of HPV16-positive patients' cells yielded candidate HPV-specific clones and common motifs.

Assay used: immunoSEQ multiplex PCR; TCRdb lists only in-frame clones, some missing. The repertoire holds several thousand clones, with 78% as singletons. Overall study results and limits: Non-HPV-specific T cells did not expand in tumors during treatment, whereas candidate HPV-specific clones and E7-related motifs did. Better recurrence-free survival went with HPV-responsive T-cell expansion in HPV16-positive patients.

Trimming cost V 6 bases and J 0 bases; bases outside gene matches: 6. Germline V CDR1 and CDR2: KGHSH, LQKENI. CDR3 length: 16 amino acids. Samples were taken several times over chemoradiotherapy. Turning to this clone: Its antigen is unidentified.

The receptor was isolated from a human donor with HPV-associated anogenital cancer. J is TRBJ1-4 and V is TRBV18, with 8 bases matching TRBD1. This sample was obtained from a patient who underwent chemoradiotherapy. The CDR3 loop is CASSRAQGATNEKLFF. CDR3 in DNA: TGTGCCAGCTCGCGCGCACAGGGGGCAACTAATGAAAAACTGTTTTTT.